This TCR beta chain comes out of a study of T cell changes during pregnancy in multiple sclerosis. TCRdb keeps only in-frame clones here, not all; method: immunoSEQ multiplex PCR. The sample shows about 68,000 clones, about nine tenths of them seen only once. This CDR3 region has 12 residues. CDR1 and CDR2 from the germline V gene are SGHRS and YFSETQ. The V end was cut by 4 bases, the J end by 2 bases, with 7 bases between. The chain uses TRBV5-1 and TRBJ2-7, with a weak D call TRBD2 (5 bases). This sample comprised peripheral blood, obtained in the third trimester of pregnancy. The sequence was collected from a female donor with multiple sclerosis, enrolled in a pregnancy study. The CDR3 sequence: CASSPGTYEQYF. CDR3 sequence (DNA): TGCGCCAGCAGCCCGGGGACCTACGAGCAGTACTTC.